These T cell receptor beta chains were read from a single sample in a study of CD8 T cells in ankylosing spondylitis. One entry per CDR3 protein results from TCRdb running MiXCR on the 5' RACE reads. Of around 250,000 distinct CDR3 sequences listed, 32% are singletons. The sample consisted of blood, either unsorted or a sorted T cell fraction (not recorded which). These receptors originate from a male donor with ankylosing spondylitis or in good health (not recorded which). Both conserved end residues are part of each CDR3. Expanded clones are given a class, and other clones once, few, many or no size at all.

j_gene | v_gene | abundance | CDR3aa
TRBJ2-1 | TRBV11-2 | NA | CASSYQSSSYNEQFF
TRBJ2-7 | TRBV20-1 | few | CSARDRSTSVHEQYF
TRBJ2-7 | TRBV7-2 | few | CASSGRGPYEQYF
TRBJ2-5 | TRBV12-3/TRBV12-4 | once | CASSFPQGTQETQYF
TRBJ2-6 | TRBV5-1 | NA | CASRTTSGGSGANVLTF
TRBJ1-6 | TRBV7-9 | NA | CASSLSGNSPLHF
TRBJ2-5 | TRBV12-3/TRBV12-4 | few | CASSTGGLAGETQYF
TRBJ2-7 | TRBV6-1 | NA | CASSEARVAAPYEQYF
TRBJ2-3 | TRBV20-1 | few | CSAREGGDTQYF
TRBJ1-5 | TRBV28 | NA | CASRPEPHQPQHF
TRBJ2-3 | TRBV29-1 | few | CSVARSTDTQYF
TRBJ2-5 | TRBV20-1 | NA | CSAPRTVKETQYF
TRBJ1-1 | TRBV4-2 | NA | CASSPTSGQITHPKNTEAFF
TRBJ2-3 | TRBV12-3/TRBV12-4 | few | CASSLGDQPTDTQYF
TRBJ2-3 | TRBV6-5 | NA | CASSYSIPVSTDTQYF
TRBJ1-3 | TRBV7-8 | few | CASSLSSQGDGNTIYF
TRBJ2-1 | TRBV12-3/TRBV12-4 | NA | CASSHTGGYFRNEQFF
TRBJ2-3 | TRBV29-1 | NA | CSSDPGPDTDTQYF
TRBJ2-7 | TRBV11-2 | NA | CASSLGNYYEQYF
TRBJ2-1 | TRBV4-2 | NA | CASSQDGTRTNEQFF
TRBJ2-1 | TRBV7-8 | NA | CASSLGETNEQFF
TRBJ1-3 | TRBV29-1 | few | CSVRDQGNTIYF
TRBJ2-5 | TRBV9 | NA | CASSVSVLAGDQETQYF
TRBJ1-1 | TRBV4-1 | NA | CASSPVEGGSTEAFF
TRBJ2-1 | TRBV7-6 | NA | CASSPRAKNEQFF
TRBJ1-1 | TRBV20-1 | NA | CSMGQPNTEAFF
TRBJ1-1 | TRBV12-3/TRBV12-4 | many | CASSLTGGGTEAFF
TRBJ2-3 | TRBV12-3/TRBV12-4 | few | CASSFDTQYF
TRBJ1-2 | TRBV27 | NA | CASSPGQANYGYTF
TRBJ1-4 | TRBV29-1 | NA | CGVSGGDEKLFF
TRBJ1-2 | TRBV18 | few | CASSSGLGYGYTF
TRBJ2-3 | TRBV5-1 | few | CASAYRGTYTDTQYF
TRBJ2-5 | TRBV12-3/TRBV12-4 | NA | CASTSDSQETQYF
TRBJ2-3 | TRBV3-1 | few | CASSQDEAGTSTDTQYF
TRBJ2-5 | TRBV12-3/TRBV12-4 | NA | CASTLVGQRHRRETQYF
TRBJ2-7 | TRBV11-2 | NA | CASSLMGGGYEQYF
TRBJ2-3 | TRBV12-3/TRBV12-4 | few | CASTPGSGGVDTQYF
TRBJ2-2 | TRBV12-3/TRBV12-4 | few | CASSFQESTGELFF
TRBJ2-2 | TRBV12-3/TRBV12-4 | NA | CASRATERTGELFF
TRBJ2-6 | TRBV5-1 | NA | CASSKDGPSGANVLTF
TRBJ2-7 | TRBV5-1 | NA | CASSPLGQYEQYF
TRBJ2-7 | TRBV12-3/TRBV12-4 | NA | CASRPSGPTYEQYF
TRBJ1-6 | TRBV10-3 | few | CAISESAGGESPLHF
TRBJ2-1 | TRBV7-6 | NA | CASSRLGASRSYNEQFF
TRBJ2-5 | TRBV5-1 | NA | CASSLEAETQYF
TRBJ1-5 | TRBV20-1 | NA | CSARGPGRSNQPQHF
TRBJ1-4 | TRBV6-6 | NA | CASSSGTRVQLFF
TRBJ2-5 | TRBV20-1 | few | CSASGELAGTQYF
TRBJ2-5 | TRBV7-2 | NA | CASSPSRGVKTQYF
TRBJ2-1 | TRBV5-1 | many | CASSLHRGNNEQFF
TRBJ2-6 | TRBV15 | NA | CATSRRTGSGANVLTF
TRBJ1-1 | TRBV12-3/TRBV12-4 | NA | CASSFQGTEAFF
TRBJ1-5 | TRBV7-2 | NA | CASNRDRNSNQPQHF
TRBJ2-1 | TRBV5-1 | NA | CASSSGTGGADNEQFF